What follows are 11 T cell receptor beta chains derived from one specimen sequenced in a study of cytomegalovirus exposure and HLA in healthy donors. It was with 60 Vbeta and 13 Jbeta primers that the PCR ran. This table comes from immunoSEQ multiplex PCR, and its TCRdb copy is limited to in-frame clones, with some not included. The table has approximately 110,000 clones, under 85% seen once. Sequenced material: PBMCs. These receptors all come from a woman between 50 and 59 years old in good health and CMV-seropositive.

V is TRBV7-2 and J is TRBJ2-7; the D gene is possibly TRBD1 (6 bases). Germline V lookup: CDR1 SGHTA, CDR2 FQGNSA. The germline V and J ends were trimmed by 7 bases and 2 bases, with 24 bases remaining between them. The CDR3 is 17 amino acids. This chain's CDR3 is CASTPLPHRVAAYEQYF. CDR3 DNA: TGTGCCAGCACCCCCCTCCCACACAGGGTGGCCGCCTACGAGCAGTACTTC.

The rearrangement links TRBV7-2 to TRBJ2-1, with D perhaps TRBD2 (6 bases). V dropped 5 bases and J dropped 2 bases, with 16 bases sitting between them. This CDR3 region has 16 residues. CDR1 is SGHTA and CDR2 is FQGNSA in the germline V gene. CDR3 sequence (DNA): TGTGCCAGCAGCCCCCCCGGGGACTTAACCTACAATGAGCAGTTCTTC. Protein: CASSPPGDLTYNEQFF.

The rearrangement links TRBV11-3 to TRBJ2-7; TRBD2 matches 7 bases. CDR3 length: 13 amino acids. Germline V CDR1 and CDR2: SGHNT, YENEEA. The junction had 4 bases not matched to a gene; V was cut back by 1 base and J by 7 bases. This CDR3 is CASSLAGGGEQYF. CDR3 nucleotides: TGTGCCAGCAGCTTAGCGGGAGGCGGAGAGCAGTACTTC.

The J gene is TRBJ2-1, the V gene TRBV7-9, with D uncertain. V lost 0 bases, J lost 4 bases, and 10 bases lay in between. The CDR3 covers 15 residues. CDR1 is SEHNR, CDR2 FQNEAQ, per germline (reference sequence). The CDR3 loop is CASSLALGQYNEQFF. CDR3 DNA: TGTGCCAGCAGCTTAGCCCTTGGGCAGTACAATGAGCAGTTCTTC.

The J gene is TRBJ2-1, the V gene TRBV10-3; possibly TRBD1 for D (5 bases). Germline CDR1 reads ENHRY; CDR2 reads SYGVKD. This CDR3 contains 11 residues. V was pared by 3 bases and J by 8 bases, with 5 bases between. The CDR3, as DNA: TGTGCCATCAGTGACAGGGATGAGCAGTTCTTC. Translated, it gives CAISDRDEQFF.

This sequence joins TRBV7-2 and TRBJ2-3; a possible D gene is TRBD2 (6 bases). V dropped 3 bases and J dropped 6 bases, with 10 bases sitting between them. CDR1 and CDR2 (germline): SGHTA, FQGNSA. The CDR3 runs 13 residues. The CDR3 DNA follows: TGTGCCAGCAGCTTGGCAGGAGGGGATACGCAGTATTTT. Residues: CASSLAGGDTQYF.

The CDR3 protein is CASSPGQARAQYF. CDR3 in DNA: TGTGCCAGCAGTCCCGGACAGGCCCGGGCCCAGTACTTC. The V and J genes are TRBV6-1 and TRBJ2-5, with TRBD1 matching over 7 bases. Germline trimming cut 5 bases from V and 9 bases from J; bases unmatched to any gene: 9. This CDR3 has 13 amino acids. The germline V gene encodes CDR1 MNHNS and CDR2 SASEGT.

The J gene is TRBJ2-7, the V gene TRBV5-6; 7 positions agree with TRBD1. V lost 2 bases to trimming and J lost 4 bases; unmatched junction nucleotides: 9. The germline CDR1 and CDR2 sequences are SGHDT and YYEEEE. This CDR3 region has 15 residues. CDR3 in amino acids: CASSFRQGVSYEQYF. CDR3 in DNA: TGTGCCAGCAGCTTCCGACAGGGAGTTTCTTACGAGCAGTACTTC.

The V call is TRBV6-6, the J call TRBJ2-2, with 7 nucleotides matching TRBD2. Germline-derived CDR1 and CDR2 are MNHNY and SVGAGI (reference sequence). V gave up 6 bases and J gave up 6 bases; unmatched junction bases: 4. This CDR3 contains 13 residues. CDR3 nucleotides: TGTGCCAGCAGCTTCCTAGCGGCCGGGGAGCTGTTTTTT. As protein: CASSFLAAGELFF.

This clone was observed once. Other nucleotide sequences in the sample specify the same CDR3. This rearrangement joins TRBV9 to TRBJ2-2; D gene unclear. CDR1 and CDR2 (germline): SGDLS, YYNGEE. V gave up 0 bases and J gave up 1 base, with 4 bases separating them. This CDR3 has 14 amino acids. CDR3 in amino acids: CASSVALNTGELFF. DNA of the CDR3: TGTGCCAGCAGCGTAGCCCTGAACACCGGGGAGCTGTTTTTT.

The chain combines TRBV6-5 with TRBJ2-7; D unresolved. CDR1 and CDR2 from the germline V gene are MNHEY and SVGAGI. V lost 8 bases and J lost 0, with 8 bases in between. The CDR3 covers 12 residues. CDR3 sequence: CASRSYSYEQYF. The CDR3 DNA reads as TGTGCCAGCCGGAGCTACTCCTACGAGCAGTACTTC.